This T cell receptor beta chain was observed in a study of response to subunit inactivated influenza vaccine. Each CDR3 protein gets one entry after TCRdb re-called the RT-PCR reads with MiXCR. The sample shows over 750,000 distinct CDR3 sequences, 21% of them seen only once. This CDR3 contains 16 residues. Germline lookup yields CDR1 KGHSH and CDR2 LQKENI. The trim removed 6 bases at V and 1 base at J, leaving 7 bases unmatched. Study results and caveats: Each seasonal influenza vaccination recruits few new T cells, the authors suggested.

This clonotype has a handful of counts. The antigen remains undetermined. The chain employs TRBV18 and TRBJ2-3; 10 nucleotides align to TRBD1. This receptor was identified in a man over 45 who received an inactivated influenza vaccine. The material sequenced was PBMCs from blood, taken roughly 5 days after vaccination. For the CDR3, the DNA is TGTGCCAGCTCTCGCAGACAGGGGGCGGGCACAGATACGCAGTATTTT. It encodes CASSRRQGAGTDTQYF.